This TCR beta chain is drawn from a study of OX40 agonist ivuxolimab in advanced cancers. Across the study: Partial responses were achieved by three patients, one with hepatocellular carcinoma and two with cutaneous melanoma.

Concerning this clone itself: The antigen is not known.

Study-wide results and caveats: Mean expanded clone counts were higher in CD8+ than CD4+ T cells. Not determined was the antigen specificity of the expanded peripheral T cells.

Autoimmune disease history or systemic immunosuppression meant exclusion. Here immunoSEQ multiplex PCR was the method, and the copy in TCRdb shows in-frame clones only, minus some. Of roughly 76,000 clones in the sample, around nine tenths were seen once. The CDR3 runs 14 residues. Germline values: CDR1 MNHEY, CDR2 SVGAGI. V was trimmed by 2 bases and J by 0 bases, leaving 7 bases between them. This receptor was obtained from an adult with an advanced solid tumor such as melanoma, head and neck, liver or kidney cancer. Here the sequenced sample was CD4+ or CD8+ T cells sorted from blood, taken in a trial of the OX40 agonist ivuxolimab. The V gene is TRBV6-5, the J gene TRBJ1-2; D call uncertain. CDR3 sequence: CASSYDYTNYGYTF. Here the CDR3 DNA reads TGTGCCAGCAGTTACGACTACACTAACTATGGCTACACCTTC.